These 19 T cell receptor beta chains came from one sample sequenced in a study of cytomegalovirus exposure and HLA in healthy donors. The PCR made use of 60 Vbeta and 13 Jbeta primers. The protocol was immunoSEQ multiplex PCR, while the TCRdb copy is restricted to in-frame clones and leaves out a portion. The repertoire consists of some 130,000 clones, with approximately 80% occurring once and the leading ten covering 2.5% to 3.5%. Sequencing was done on a sample of PBMCs. Receptor source: a man aged 35 to 55 in good health and CMV-seronegative.

This clone was observed at least ten times. The V and J genes are TRBV4-3 and TRBJ2-7; D possibly corresponds to TRBD2 (5 bases). Germline V gives CDR1 LGHNA, CDR2 YSLEER. Trimming took off 0 bases at V and 1 base at J, with 10 bases between the two ends. The CDR3 is 15 residues long. CDR3 coding DNA: TGCGCCAGCAGCCAAGAGCCTAGCTCTTCCTACGAGCAGTACTTC. Translated: CASSQEPSSSYEQYF.

The CDR3, as DNA: TGTGCCAGCTCACCGTCACAGGGGCGGGTCCGGCCCCAGCATTTT. Residues: CASSPSQGRVRPQHF. The rearrangement uses TRBV18 and TRBJ1-5, with 7 bases aligning to TRBD1. The CDR3 loop spans 15 amino acids. V shed 3 bases and J 9 bases; nucleotides not matched to a gene: 11. Germline V lookup: CDR1 KGHSH, CDR2 LQKENI.

Only one count was recorded for this clone. J is TRBJ2-7 and V is TRBV7-8; D may be TRBD2 (6 bases). V lost 3 bases and J 3 bases, leaving 9 bases between the germline ends. The CDR3 spans 13 residues. Per the germline V gene, CDR1 is SGHVS and CDR2 is FQNEAQ. CDR3 residues: CASSLGLDYEQYF. CDR3 sequence (DNA): TGTGCCAGCAGCTTGGGACTGGACTACGAGCAGTACTTC.

The chain employs TRBV29-1 and TRBJ2-7; 8 positions agree with TRBD1. Germline-derived CDR1 and CDR2 are SQVTM and ANQGSEA. There are 12 residues in the CDR3. V trimming: 5 bases; J trimming: 5 bases; junction bases outside the gene matches: 5. CDR3 in amino acids: CSVQGAWDEQYF. CDR3 DNA: TGCAGCGTTCAGGGGGCGTGGGACGAGCAGTACTTC.

The V gene is TRBV18, the J gene TRBJ2-1; D is uncertain. Trimming pared 5 bases from V and 5 bases from J, leaving 10 bases between. CDR3 length equals 13 residues. The germline V gene has CDR1 KGHSH and CDR2 LQKENI. The CDR3 region is CASSWARHNEQFF. The CDR3, as DNA: TGTGCCAGCTCATGGGCCAGACACAATGAGCAGTTCTTC. Based on the CDR3 plus reference TRBV18 and TRBJ2-1, the full variable domain is NAGVMQNPRHLVRRRGQEARLRCSPMKGHSHVYWYRQLPEEGLKFMVYLQKENIIDESGMPKERFSAEFPKEGPSILRIQQVVRGDSAAYFCASSWARHNEQFFGPGTRLTVL.

The chain is built from TRBV5-6 and TRBJ2-7; no reliable D call. This CDR3 has 14 residues. V dropped 4 bases and J dropped 6 bases, with 17 bases sitting between them. The germline V gene encodes CDR1 SGHDT and CDR2 YYEEEE. The CDR3 spells CASSPAEQSGEQYF. CDR3 DNA sequence: TGTGCCAGCAGCCCCGCTGAACAGAGTGGCGAGCAGTACTTC.

The chain couples TRBV7-3 to TRBJ1-2; D ambiguous. The V end was cut by 2 bases, the J end by 0 bases, with 7 bases between. The CDR3 sequence is 14 residues long. CDR1 and CDR2 from the germline V gene are SGHTA and FQGTGA. The CDR3 nucleotides read TGTGCCAGCAGCTTACCGGACTCTAACTATGGCTACACCTTC. This translates into CASSLPDSNYGYTF.

In this sample, this clone turned up a few times. The chain uses TRBV2 and TRBJ1-5; 8 bases agree with TRBD1. Trimming took 4 bases from V and 9 from J; bases not matched to a gene: 8. The CDR3 length is 14 residues. Germline CDR1 and CDR2: SNHLY and FYNNEI. CDR3 sequence: CASSVLDRETPQHF. The DNA of the CDR3 is TGTGCCAGCAGTGTGTTGGACAGGGAAACGCCCCAGCATTTT.

The chain uses TRBV10-3 and TRBJ2-7; 7 bases are shared with TRBD1. In germline, CDR1 is ENHRY, CDR2 SYGVKD. This CDR3 has 14 residues. With 3 bases clipped from V and 2 bases from J, the junction kept 4 bases outside the gene matches. The CDR3 sequence: CAISDRQGAYEQYF. The CDR3 DNA reads TGTGCCATCAGTGACCGGCAGGGGGCCTACGAGCAGTACTTC.

J is TRBJ1-5 and V is TRBV2; TRBD1 matches 7 bases. Germline V CDR1 and CDR2: SNHLY, FYNNEI. This CDR3 has 15 residues. With V trimmed by 7 bases and J by 3 bases, 9 bases remained unmatched. CDR3 in amino acids: CASTFDRELNQPQHF. The CDR3 DNA sequence: TGTGCCAGCACTTTCGACAGGGAGCTCAATCAGCCCCAGCATTTT.

V usage is TRBV27 and J usage is TRBJ1-2; D might be TRBD1 (5 bases). The CDR3 totals 14 residues. V lost 5 bases to trimming and J lost 7 bases, with 17 bases between them. The V gene's germline CDR1 is MNHEY and CDR2 SMNVEV (reference sequence). This CDR3 is CASSLVGGLGGYTF. Written as DNA, the CDR3 is TGTGCCAGCAGTCTAGTCGGGGGTCTGGGTGGCTACACCTTC.

V is TRBV19 and J is TRBJ1-1, with D hard to call. CDR1 is LNHDA, CDR2 SQIVND, per germline (reference sequence). V lost 3 bases and J lost 1, with 9 bases in between. This CDR3 is built from 14 residues. The CDR3: CASSIASGNTEAFF. Written as DNA, the CDR3 is TGTGCCAGTAGTATCGCGTCGGGGAACACTGAAGCTTTCTTT.

The chain joins TRBV7-2 to TRBJ1-3; unclear D gene. V was cut by 3 bases and J by 4 bases, with 13 bases left in between. CDR1 is SGHTA, CDR2 FQGNSA, per germline. The CDR3 is made up of 15 amino acids. CDR3 bases: TGTGCCAGCAGCTTCGAGGGAACGTCGGGAAACACCATATATTTT. Encoded protein: CASSFEGTSGNTIYF. Combining the CDR3 with reference TRBV7-2 and TRBJ1-3 gives the whole variable domain GAGVSQSPSNKVTEKGKDVELRCDPISGHTALYWYRQSLGQGLEFLIYFQGNSAPDKSGLPSDRFSAERTGGSVSTLTIQRTQQEDSAVYLCASSFEGTSGNTIYFGEGSWLTVV.

This clone has just one count. V usage is TRBV25-1 and J usage is TRBJ2-5, with 7 bases matching TRBD2. J was trimmed by 1 base and V by 4 bases; bases with no gene match: 9. CDR1 is MGHDK, CDR2 SYGVNS, per germline. CDR3 length equals 16 residues. The CDR3 is CASSGGGYLLQETQYF. The CDR3 DNA sequence: TGTGCCAGCAGTGGCGGGGGTTACCTGCTCCAAGAGACCCAGTACTTC.

This clone was seen only a few times. The CDR3 DNA sequence: TGTGCCAGTAGTATACAGAGGAAGAATTCACCCCTCCACTTT. As protein: CASSIQRKNSPLHF. The gene calls are TRBV19 and TRBJ1-6; no reliable D call. The length of the CDR3 is 14 residues. Trimming removed 2 bases from V and 7 bases from J, with 9 bases in between. The germline V gene encodes CDR1 LNHDA and CDR2 SQIVND (reference sequence).

The V gene is TRBV6-1, the J gene TRBJ2-7; tentative D call: TRBD1 (5 bases). The germline V gene encodes CDR1 MNHNS and CDR2 SASEGT. The CDR3 runs to 14 residues. V shed 6 bases and J shed 2 bases, with 14 bases lying between them. Here the CDR3 reads CASRDLTVTYEQYF. CDR3 DNA sequence: TGTGCCAGCAGAGACCTGACAGTTACCTACGAGCAGTACTTC.

V gene TRBV6-5 combines with J gene TRBJ2-7, with D hard to call. The CDR3 is 15 residues long. Trimming took 0 bases from V and 2 from J, leaving 11 bases between them. Looked up from germline, CDR1 is MNHEY and CDR2 is SVGAGI. In nucleotides, the CDR3 is TGTGCCAGCAGTTACTCGATAGCCCTAACCTACGAGCAGTACTTC. Its translation is CASSYSIALTYEQYF.

The chain uses TRBV7-2 and TRBJ2-1; possibly TRBD2 for D (6 bases). Trimming pared 3 bases from V and 7 bases from J, leaving 10 bases between. Germline CDR1 SGHTA, CDR2 FQGNSA. The CDR3 has 13 residues. CDR3 loop: CASSFPAGNEQFF. Written as DNA, the CDR3 is TGTGCCAGCAGCTTCCCTGCGGGGAATGAGCAGTTCTTC.

The chain couples TRBV4-1 to TRBJ2-3; D may be TRBD2 (5 bases). The CDR3 covers 15 residues. V was trimmed by 2 bases and J by 4 bases, leaving 13 bases between them. Germline CDR1 is MGHRA and CDR2 is YSYEKL. CDR3 nucleotide sequence: TGCGCCAGCAGCCAAACCGGGAACTCCCCAGATACGCAGTATTTT. Translating it yields CASSQTGNSPDTQYF.